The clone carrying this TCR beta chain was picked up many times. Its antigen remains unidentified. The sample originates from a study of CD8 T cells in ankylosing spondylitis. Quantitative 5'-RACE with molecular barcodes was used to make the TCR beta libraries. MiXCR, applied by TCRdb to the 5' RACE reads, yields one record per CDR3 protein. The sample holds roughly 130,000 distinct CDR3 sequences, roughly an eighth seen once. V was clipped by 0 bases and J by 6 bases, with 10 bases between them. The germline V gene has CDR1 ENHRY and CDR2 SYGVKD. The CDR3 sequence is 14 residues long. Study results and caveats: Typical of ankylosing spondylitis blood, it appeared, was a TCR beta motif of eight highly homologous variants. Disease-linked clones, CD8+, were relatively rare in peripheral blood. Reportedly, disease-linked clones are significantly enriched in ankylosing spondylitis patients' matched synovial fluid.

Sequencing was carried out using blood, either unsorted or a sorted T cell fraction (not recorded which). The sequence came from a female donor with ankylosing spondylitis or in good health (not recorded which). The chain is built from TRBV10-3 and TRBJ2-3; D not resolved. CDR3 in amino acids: CAISESGLMDTQYF. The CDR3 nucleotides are TGTGCCATCAGTGAGTCAGGGTTGATGGATACGCAGTATTTT.